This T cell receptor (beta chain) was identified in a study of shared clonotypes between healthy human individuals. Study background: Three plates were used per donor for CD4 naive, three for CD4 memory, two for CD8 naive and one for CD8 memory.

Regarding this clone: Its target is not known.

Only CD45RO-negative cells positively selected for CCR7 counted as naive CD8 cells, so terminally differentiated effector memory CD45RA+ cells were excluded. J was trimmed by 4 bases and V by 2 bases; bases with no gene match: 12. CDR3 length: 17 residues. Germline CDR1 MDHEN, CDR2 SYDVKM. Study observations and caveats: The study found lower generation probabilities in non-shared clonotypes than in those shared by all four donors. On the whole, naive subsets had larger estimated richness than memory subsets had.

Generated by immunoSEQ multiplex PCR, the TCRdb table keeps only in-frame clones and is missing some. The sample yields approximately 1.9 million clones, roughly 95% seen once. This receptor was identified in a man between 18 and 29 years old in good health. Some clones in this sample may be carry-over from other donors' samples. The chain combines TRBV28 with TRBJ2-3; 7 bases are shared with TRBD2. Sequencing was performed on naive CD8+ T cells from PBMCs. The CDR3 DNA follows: TGTGCCAGCAGTTTAGCACTAGCGATCTATCCCCCAGATACGCAGTATTTT. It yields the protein CASSLALAIYPPDTQYF.